A selection of T cell receptor beta chains follows, all from one sample in a study of OX40 agonist ivuxolimab in advanced cancers. TCRdb's copy holds only in-frame clones and misses some; the assay was immunoSEQ multiplex PCR. The sample carries about 58,000 clones, roughly 84% recorded once. The source material was CD4+ or CD8+ T cells sorted from blood, sampled in a trial of the OX40 agonist ivuxolimab. Source of these receptors: an adult with an advanced solid tumor such as melanoma, head and neck, liver or kidney cancer. Both conserved end residues are part of each CDR3. A D gene is named only where the DNA matches it firmly. Rows may omit the clone size; those that give it use once, few, many or a size class.

d_gene	v_gene	j_gene	abundance	CDR3aa	CDR3nt
NA	TRBV25-1	TRBJ1-1	once	CASTIPGRGNTEAFF	TGTGCCAGCACCATCCCAGGGCGTGGGAACACTGAAGCTTTCTTT
TRBD2	TRBV27	TRBJ2-1	few	CASSLSTSGGWEQFF	TGTGCCAGCAGTTTATCGACTAGCGGGGGCTGGGAGCAGTTCTTC
TRBD1	TRBV7-8	TRBJ1-4	NA	CASSPPGQATNEKLFF	TGTGCCAGCAGCCCTCCTGGACAGGCAACTAATGAAAAACTGTTTTTT
NA	TRBV28	TRBJ2-5	NA	CASSLIGTQYF	TGTGCCAGCAGTTTGATTGGGACCCAGTACTTC
NA	TRBV20-1	TRBJ1-2	NA	CSAVSTYGYTF	TGCAGTGCGGTCTCAACGTATGGCTACACCTTC
NA	TRBV5-1	TRBJ1-6	NA	CASSFDSTTRSPLHF	TGCGCCAGCAGTTTCGACAGTACGACGCGGTCACCCCTCCACTTT
TRBD1	TRBV18	TRBJ1-2	once	CASSRSWDSAIYGYTF	TGTGCCAGCTCACGCTCATGGGACAGCGCTATCTATGGCTACACCTTC
TRBD1	TRBV18	TRBJ2-7	NA	CASSRDRGPYEQYF	TGTGCCAGCTCGCGGGACAGGGGGCCTTACGAGCAGTACTTC
NA	TRBV2	TRBJ1-2	NA	CASSVDRSYGGYTF	TGTGCCAGCAGTGTCGACAGGAGTTATGGTGGCTACACCTTC
NA	TRBV6-1	TRBJ1-5	NA	CASSGSQQGNQPQHF	TGTGCCAGCAGTGGATCTCAACAGGGCAATCAGCCCCAGCATTTT
TRBD1	TRBV7-2	TRBJ1-6	few	CASSLDRGLSPLHF	TGTGCCAGCAGCTTAGACAGGGGGCTTTCACCCCTCCACTTT
NA	TRBV7-2	TRBJ1-1	NA	CASSPPGAGNTEAFF	TGTGCCAGCAGCCCCCCCGGGGCAGGTAACACTGAAGCTTTCTTT
NA	TRBV7-9	TRBJ1-4	NA	CASSFGRIRDPTNEKLFF	TGTGCCAGCAGCTTCGGGAGAATCAGGGACCCAACTAATGAAAAACTGTTTTTT
TRBD2	TRBV11-2	TRBJ2-5	NA	CASSLVLAGAQETQYF	TGTGCCAGCAGCTTAGTTCTAGCGGGGGCCCAAGAGACCCAGTACTTC
NA	TRBV2	TRBJ1-4	NA	CAIRGFGKLFF	TGTGCCATCCGCGGCTTCGGAAAACTGTTTTTT
TRBD2	TRBV10-3	TRBJ2-1	NA	CAISTSGGNNEQFF	TGTGCCATCTCGACTAGCGGGGGGAATAATGAGCAGTTCTTC
NA	TRBV7-9	TRBJ1-1	NA	CASSLRWDWQPEPEAFF	TGTGCCAGCAGCTTGCGATGGGATTGGCAGCCGGAACCTGAAGCTTTCTTT
NA	TRBV19	TRBJ1-6	NA	CASRSQRGSHSPLHF	TGTGCCAGTAGGTCCCAGAGGGGGTCGCATTCACCCCTCCACTTT
NA	TRBV30	TRBJ1-1	NA	CAWSADRTEAFF	TGTGCCTGGAGTGCAGATCGAACTGAAGCTTTCTTT
NA	TRBV5-6	TRBJ1-2	NA	CASSDIPGVRRYTF	TGTGCCAGCAGCGACATTCCAGGGGTGCGGAGGTACACCTTC
TRBD1	TRBV9	TRBJ1-6	NA	CASSVGLGQYNSPLHF	TGTGCCAGCAGCGTAGGCCTGGGACAGTACAATTCACCCCTCCACTTT
NA	TRBV11-2	TRBJ1-1	NA	CASSGPSGIVNTEAFF	TGTGCCAGCAGCGGTCCGTCAGGGATCGTCAACACTGAAGCTTTCTTT
TRBD1	TRBV19	TRBJ2-3	NA	CASSPTGQRNTDTQYF	TGTGCCAGTAGCCCCACGGGACAGAGAAACACAGATACGCAGTATTTT
NA	TRBV18	TRBJ1-3	NA	CASSPVVSVSSGNTIYF	TGTGCCAGCTCACCAGTTGTGAGTGTGAGCTCTGGAAACACCATATATTTT
TRBD2	TRBV30	TRBJ2-5	NA	CAWSQPRTSGGETQYF	TGTGCCTGGAGCCAACCCCGGACTAGCGGGGGAGAGACCCAGTACTTC
TRBD1	TRBV5-1	TRBJ2-7	NA	CASSLPGTGLGEQYF	TGCGCCAGCAGCTTGCCCGGGACAGGCCTGGGGGAGCAGTACTTC
NA	TRBV19	TRBJ2-3	NA	CASRETDTQYF	TGTGCCTCACGGGAAACAGATACGCAGTATTTT
NA	TRBV18	TRBJ1-3	NA	CASSTTAPGGGNTIYF	TGTGCCAGCTCAACGACAGCCCCGGGTGGCGGAAACACCATATATTTT
NA	TRBV11-2	TRBJ1-2	NA	CASSLVTGLDGYTF	TGTGCCAGCAGCTTAGTGACAGGTCTTGATGGCTACACCTTC
TRBD1	TRBV25-1	TRBJ1-4	NA	CATSKGQGITNEKLFF	TGTGCCACGTCTAAGGGACAGGGGATCACTAATGAAAAACTGTTTTTT
TRBD1	TRBV19	TRBJ1-4	NA	CASSVTGTNEKLFF	TGTGCCAGTAGTGTGACAGGGACTAATGAAAAACTGTTTTTT
NA	TRBV18	TRBJ1-5	few	CASSPDGHSNQPQHF	TGTGCCAGCTCACCCGACGGACATAGCAATCAGCCCCAGCATTTT
NA	TRBV5-1	TRBJ2-2	NA	CASSLDQGGSGELFF	TGCGCCAGCAGCTTGGATCAGGGTGGGTCCGGGGAGCTGTTTTTT
TRBD1	TRBV27	TRBJ1-6	NA	CASRLGTGTYNSPLHF	TGTGCCAGCAGGCTCGGGACAGGGACATATAATTCACCCCTCCACTTT
TRBD2	TRBV19	TRBJ2-3	NA	CASSAHIAGDLTDTQYF	TGTGCCAGTAGTGCCCATATAGCGGGGGACCTCACAGATACGCAGTATTTT
NA	TRBV5-4	TRBJ1-2	NA	CASSPGGYYGYTF	TGTGCCAGCAGTCCCGGGGGTTACTATGGCTACACCTTC
NA	TRBV7-2	TRBJ2-5	NA	CASSLAYQETQYF	TGTGCCAGCAGCTTAGCCTACCAAGAGACCCAGTACTTC
NA	TRBV19	TRBJ1-3	few	CASHRFSGNTIYF	TGTGCCAGTCATCGATTCTCTGGAAACACCATATATTTT
NA	TRBV7-6	TRBJ1-2	NA	CASSPDMTGYGYTF	TGTGCCAGCAGTCCGGACATGACGGGCTATGGCTACACCTTC
NA	TRBV29-1	TRBJ1-5	NA	CSVGENSNQPQHF	TGCAGCGTGGGAGAAAATAGCAATCAGCCCCAGCATTTT
TRBD2	TRBV7-9	TRBJ2-5	NA	CASSLWGGQETQYF	TGTGCCAGCAGCTTATGGGGGGGCCAAGAGACCCAGTACTTC
NA	TRBV5-4	TRBJ1-2	few	CASSLKAADLYYGYTF	TGTGCCAGCAGCTTGAAAGCGGCAGACTTATACTATGGCTACACCTTC
TRBD1	TRBV27	TRBJ1-1	NA	CASSTYRGNTEAFF	TGTGCCAGCAGTACTTACAGGGGGAACACTGAAGCTTTCTTT
NA	TRBV5-6	TRBJ2-7	NA	CASSEDRVSYEQYF	TGTGCCAGCAGCGAGGACCGTGTCTCCTACGAGCAGTACTTC
TRBD1	TRBV18	TRBJ2-5	NA	CASSPGQLGTLETQYF	TGTGCCAGCTCACCGGGACAGCTTGGCACCCTGGAGACCCAGTACTTC
NA	TRBV6-1	TRBJ1-1	once	CASSWAGRSNTEAFF	TGTGCCAGCAGTTGGGCGGGACGGTCGAACACTGAAGCTTTCTTT
NA	TRBV9	TRBJ1-3	NA	CASSVGGGVTGNTIYF	TGTGCCAGCAGCGTAGGTGGCGGGGTCACTGGAAACACCATATATTTT
TRBD2	TRBV9	TRBJ2-2	NA	CASSSRGGNSFGELFF	TGTGCCAGCAGCTCTCGGGGGGGCAATAGTTTCGGGGAGCTGTTTTTT
NA	TRBV18	TRBJ2-1	NA	CASSHRESPNEQFF	TGTGCCAGCTCACACAGGGAGTCGCCCAATGAGCAGTTCTTC
NA	TRBV29-1	TRBJ1-2	NA	CSVRRGTYGYTF	TGCAGCGTCCGGAGGGGGACCTATGGCTACACCTTC
NA	TRBV27	TRBJ2-3	NA	CASTLQGGTDTQYF	TGTGCCAGCACTCTCCAGGGGGGGACAGATACGCAGTATTTT
NA	TRBV5-1	TRBJ2-7	NA	CASSPGGTSSSYEQYF	TGCGCCAGCAGCCCTGGGGGGACATCGAGCTCCTACGAGCAGTACTTC
TRBD1	TRBV7-9	TRBJ1-4	NA	CASRDTGASDEKLFF	TGTGCCAGCAGAGACACAGGGGCGTCTGATGAAAAACTGTTTTTT
TRBD1	TRBV2	TRBJ1-5	NA	CASRGQGGRSNQPQHF	TGTGCCAGCAGGGGTCAGGGGGGACGGAGCAATCAGCCCCAGCATTTT
TRBD1	TRBV2	TRBJ1-2	NA	CASRGTGPYGYTF	TGTGCCAGCAGGGGGACAGGGCCATATGGCTACACCTTC
NA	TRBV11-2	TRBJ1-1	NA	CASSFGGNTEAFF	TGTGCCAGCAGCTTCGGGGGTAACACTGAAGCTTTCTTT
NA	TRBV6-5	TRBJ1-6	NA	CASSYSGTSLFSPLHF	TGTGCCAGCAGTTATTCCGGGACCTCCTTATTTTCACCCCTCCACTTT
TRBD1	TRBV7-9	TRBJ1-6	NA	CASSPWDSPNSPLHF	TGTGCCAGCAGCCCCTGGGACAGCCCGAATTCACCCCTCCACTTT
TRBD2	TRBV7-6	TRBJ2-3	NA	CASSTIGLAGRMDTQYF	TGTGCCAGCAGCACAATCGGACTAGCGGGGCGAATGGATACGCAGTATTTT